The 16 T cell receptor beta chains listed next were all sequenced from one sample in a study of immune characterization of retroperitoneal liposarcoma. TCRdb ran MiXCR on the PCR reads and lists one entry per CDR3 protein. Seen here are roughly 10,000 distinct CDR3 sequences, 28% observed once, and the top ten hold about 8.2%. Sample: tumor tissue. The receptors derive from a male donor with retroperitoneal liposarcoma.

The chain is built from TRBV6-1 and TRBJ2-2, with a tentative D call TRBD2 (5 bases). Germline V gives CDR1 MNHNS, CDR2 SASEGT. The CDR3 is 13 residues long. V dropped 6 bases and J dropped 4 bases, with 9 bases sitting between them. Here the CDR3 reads CASRLEGTGELFF. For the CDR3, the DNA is TGTGCCAGCAGACTAGAAGGCACCGGGGAGCTGTTTTTT.

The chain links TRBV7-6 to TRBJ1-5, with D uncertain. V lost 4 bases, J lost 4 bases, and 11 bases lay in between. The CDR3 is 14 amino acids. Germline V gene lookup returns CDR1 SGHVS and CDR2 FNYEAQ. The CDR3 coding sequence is TGTGCCAGCAGCTCCCCGGGTCCAAATCAGCCCCAGCATTTT. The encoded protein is CASSSPGPNQPQHF. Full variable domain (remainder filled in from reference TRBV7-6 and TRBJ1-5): GAGVSQSPRYKVTKRGQDVALRCDPISGHVSLYWYRQALGQGPEFLTYFNYEAQQDKSGLPNDRFSAERPEGSISTLTIQRTEQRDSAMYRCASSSPGPNQPQHFGDGTRLSIL.

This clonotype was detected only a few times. CDR3 residues: CASTEGRYATNEKLFF. DNA for the CDR3: TGTGCCAGCACCGAAGGACGGTACGCAACTAATGAAAAACTGTTTTTT. The V gene is TRBV6-1, the J gene TRBJ1-4; unclear D gene. Trimming removed 7 bases at V and 0 bases at J, with 15 bases between. Germline values: CDR1 MNHNS, CDR2 SASEGT. The CDR3 runs to 16 residues.

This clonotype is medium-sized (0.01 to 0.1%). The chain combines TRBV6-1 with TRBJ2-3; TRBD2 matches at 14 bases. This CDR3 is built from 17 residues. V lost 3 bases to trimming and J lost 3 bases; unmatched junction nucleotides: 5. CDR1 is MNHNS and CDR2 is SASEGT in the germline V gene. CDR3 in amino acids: CASSEGTSGRVTDTQYF. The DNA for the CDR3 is TGTGCCAGCAGTGAGGGGACTAGCGGGAGAGTGACAGATACGCAGTATTTT.

The CDR3 DNA sequence: TGTGCCAGCAGCCCTCAAGCGGGAGGGGGGTGGGGCCAGTACTTC. This codes for CASSPQAGGGWGQYF. The gene calls are TRBV11-3 and TRBJ2-1, with 10 bases identical to TRBD2. The DNA end is more similar to TRBJ2-5, so the J call may be wrong. The CDR3 totals 15 residues. Per germline, CDR1 SGHNT and CDR2 YENEEA.

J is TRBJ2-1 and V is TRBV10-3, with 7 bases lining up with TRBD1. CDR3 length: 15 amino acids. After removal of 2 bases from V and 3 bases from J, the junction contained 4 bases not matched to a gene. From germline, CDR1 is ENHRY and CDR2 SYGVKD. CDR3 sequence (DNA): TGTGCCATCAGTGAGATGTCAGGGGGCTACAATGAGCAGTTCTTC. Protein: CAISEMSGGYNEQFF.

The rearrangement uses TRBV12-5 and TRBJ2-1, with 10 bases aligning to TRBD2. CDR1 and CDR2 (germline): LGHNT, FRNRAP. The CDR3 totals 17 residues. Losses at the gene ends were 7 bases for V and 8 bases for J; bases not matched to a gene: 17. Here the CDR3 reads CASDSDRTGLAGDEQFF. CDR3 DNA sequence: TGTGCTAGTGATTCGGACAGGACCGGGCTAGCGGGAGATGAGCAGTTCTTC.

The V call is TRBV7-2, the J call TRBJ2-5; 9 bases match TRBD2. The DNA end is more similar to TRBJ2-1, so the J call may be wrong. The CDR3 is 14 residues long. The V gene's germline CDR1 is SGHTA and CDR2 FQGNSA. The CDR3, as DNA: TGTGCCAGCAGCCGGGCGGGGGGGGCCAATGAGCAGTTCTTC. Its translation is CASSRAGGANEQFF.

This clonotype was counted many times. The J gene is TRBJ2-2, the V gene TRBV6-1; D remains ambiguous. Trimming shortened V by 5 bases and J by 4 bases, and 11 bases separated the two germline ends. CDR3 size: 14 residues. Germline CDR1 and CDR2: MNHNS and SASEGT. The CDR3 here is CASSYTASTGELFF. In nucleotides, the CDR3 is TGTGCCAGCAGTTATACCGCGTCCACCGGGGAGCTGTTTTTT.

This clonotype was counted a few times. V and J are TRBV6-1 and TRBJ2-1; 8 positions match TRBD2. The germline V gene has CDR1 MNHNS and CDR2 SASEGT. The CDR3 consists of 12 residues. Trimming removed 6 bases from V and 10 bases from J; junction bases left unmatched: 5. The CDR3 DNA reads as TGTGCCAGCAGACCGGGGGGGAACGAGCAGTTCTTC. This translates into CASRPGGNEQFF.

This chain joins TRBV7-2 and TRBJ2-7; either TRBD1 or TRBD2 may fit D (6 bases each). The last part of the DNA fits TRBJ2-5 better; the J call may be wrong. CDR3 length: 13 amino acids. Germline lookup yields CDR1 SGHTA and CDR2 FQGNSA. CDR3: CASSRRKGGTQYF. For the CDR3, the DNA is TGTGCCAGCAGCAGACGGAAGGGGGGGACCCAGTACTTC.

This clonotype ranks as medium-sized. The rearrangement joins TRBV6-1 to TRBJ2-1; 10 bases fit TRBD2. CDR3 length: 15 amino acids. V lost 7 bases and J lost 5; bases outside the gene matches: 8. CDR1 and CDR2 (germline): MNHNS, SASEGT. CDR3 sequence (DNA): TGTGCCAGCACAAGCTCGCTAGCGGGAGACAATGAGCAGTTCTTC. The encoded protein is CASTSSLAGDNEQFF.

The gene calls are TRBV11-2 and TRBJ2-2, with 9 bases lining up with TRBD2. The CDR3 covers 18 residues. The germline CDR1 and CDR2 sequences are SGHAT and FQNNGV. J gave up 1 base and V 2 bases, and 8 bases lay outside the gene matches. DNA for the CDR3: TGTGCCAGCAGCTTAACCCGCCCGACTAGCGGGAACACCGGGGAGCTGTTTTTT. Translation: CASSLTRPTSGNTGELFF.

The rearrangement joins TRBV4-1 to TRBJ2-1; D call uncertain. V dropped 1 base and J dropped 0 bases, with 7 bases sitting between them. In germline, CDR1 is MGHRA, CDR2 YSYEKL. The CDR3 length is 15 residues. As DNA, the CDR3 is TGCGCCAGCAGCCAAGTGCTTAGCTCCTACAATGAGCAGTTCTTC. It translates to CASSQVLSSYNEQFF.

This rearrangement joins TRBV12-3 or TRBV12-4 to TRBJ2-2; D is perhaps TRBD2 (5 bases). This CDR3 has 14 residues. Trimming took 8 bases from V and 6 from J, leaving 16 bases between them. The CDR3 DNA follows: TGTGCCAGCGGAAATCCGAGGGCAGCCGGGGAGCTGTTTTTT. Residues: CASGNPRAAGELFF.

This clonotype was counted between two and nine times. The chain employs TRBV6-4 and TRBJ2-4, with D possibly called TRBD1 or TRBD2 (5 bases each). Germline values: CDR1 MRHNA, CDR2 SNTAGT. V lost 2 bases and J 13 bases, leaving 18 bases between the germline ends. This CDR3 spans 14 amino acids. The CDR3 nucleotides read TGTGCCAGCAGTGACGATAGGGACGGGAAGGAGCAGTACTTC. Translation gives CASSDDRDGKEQYF.